This T cell receptor beta chain was sequenced in a study of blood T cell repertoires in COVID-19. Study overall: Samples taken during acute and convalescent COVID-19 were collected in the United States, Italy and Spain. The cDNA or gDNA used as material had been derived from T cells, B-cell-depleted T cells, or PBMCs.

Per the germline V gene, CDR1 is LNHDA and CDR2 is SQIVND (reference sequence). V was pared by 5 bases and J by 4 bases, with 17 bases between. The CDR3 totals 15 residues. Authors' analysis steps: Quantification of nucleated cells was approximated via reference gene primer amplification. Assay used: immunoSEQ multiplex PCR; TCRdb lists only in-frame clones, some missing. The V and J calls and clone size are taken from that table; D and trimming were inferred from the DNA. Here the sample spans around 95,000 clones, 80% being singletons. The sequencing input was peripheral blood. This chain joins TRBV19 and TRBJ1-1, with a tentative D call TRBD1 (5 bases). This TCR was recovered from an older woman with acute or convalescent COVID-19. The CDR3, as DNA: TGTGCCAGTAGTCCCCAGGGTGCCCCGGGCACTGAAGCTTTCTTT. As protein: CASSPQGAPGTEAFF. Using reference TRBV19 and TRBJ1-1 for the parts outside the CDR3, the full variable domain is DGGITQSPKYLFRKEGQNVTLSCEQNLNHDAMYWYRQDPGQGLRLIYYSQIVNDFQKGDIAEGYSVSREKKESFPLTVTSAQKNPTAFYLCASSPQGAPGTEAFFGQGTRLTVV.